One and the same sample provided the 14 T cell receptor delta chains below, sequenced in a study of γδ T cells in repeated Plasmodium falciparum infection. TCRdb reprocessed the multiplex PCR reads using CATT. The table has tens of thousands of delta-chain clones, under 1.5% seen once; the top ten hold about 10%. Gammadelta T cells were flow-sorted from PBMC into Vgamma9/Vdelta2+ and Vdelta2-negative populations for bulk analysis. The sequencing input was gamma-delta T cells from blood. Receptors originate from a pool of human donors (malaria-infected and uninfected, not separated).

Concerning this clone: The TCRdb record carries a much larger clone's protein, which differs from this DNA's translation at residue 4; a read error is the likely cause, and the protein listed here is the DNA translation. The chain is built from TRDV2 and TRDJ1, with 9 bases identical to TRDD3. Here the J gene came from matching the DNA to germline, since TCRdb omits it. The CDR3 loop spans 21 amino acids. In germline, CDR1 is GEAIGNYY, CDR2 EKD. V was clipped by 5 bases and J by 0 bases; unmatched bases: 24. The CDR3 region is CACVYFLNWGKPEGYTDKLIF. CDR3 nucleotides: TGTGCCTGTGTCTACTTCCTGAACTGGGGGAAACCGGAGGGGTACACCGATAAACTCATCTTT.

This clone was recorded a few times. Translating this DNA gives a protein that differs at residue 13 from the TCRdb one, which belongs to a much larger clone; a read error is likely, and the protein shown is this translation. V gene TRDV2 combines with J gene TRDJ1, with 13 positions matching TRDD3. In the absence of a J gene in TCRdb, the DNA was matched to germline to assign it here. Germline-derived CDR1 and CDR2 are GEAIGNYY and EKD. The J segment lost 9 bases and the V segment lost 1 base, leaving 10 bases of the junction unmatched. The length of the CDR3 is 16 residues. The CDR3 nucleotides read TGTGCCTGTGACACACTGGGGGATACGGATAAAGGGGAACTCATCTTT. Protein sequence: CACDTLGDTDKGELIF.

A few counts support this clone. TCRdb's protein for this DNA is that of a much larger clone and differs from the translation at residue 17, likely a read error; the protein shown is the DNA translation. The chain carries TRDV1 and TRDJ1; 8 nucleotides match TRDD2. In the absence of a J gene in TCRdb, the DNA was matched to germline to assign it here. With 2 bases clipped from V and 4 bases from J, the junction kept 27 bases outside the gene matches. CDR1 and CDR2 (germline): TSWWSYY, QGS. The CDR3 loop spans 22 amino acids. The CDR3 is CALGETQITSYAGDTLIDKLIF. The CDR3 DNA sequence: TGTGCTCTTGGGGAAACCCAAATTACTTCCTACGCGGGGGACACCCTCATCGATAAACTCATCTTT.

Remarks on this clone: The protein TCRdb lists belongs to a much larger clone and differs from this DNA's translation at residue 13, which points to a read error; the protein shown is made from the DNA. This chain joins TRDV2 and TRDJ1, with 10 bases fitting TRDD3. The CDR3 covers 18 residues. The germline CDR1 and CDR2 sequences are GEAIGNYY and EKD. J lost 7 bases, V lost 0 bases, and 16 bases had no gene match. CDR3: CACDTLYTGGSYIGKLIF. The CDR3 DNA follows: TGTGCCTGTGACACCCTGTACACTGGGGGATCTTACATCGGTAAACTCATCTTT.

About this clone: This sequence is one base from a far larger clone and is likely a read error. With the J gene uncalled, the V gene is TRDV1; TRDD3, the table's D call, lacks a check against the DNA. The CDR3 length is 16 residues. Per germline, CDR1 TSWWSYY and CDR2 QGS. The CDR3 nucleotides are TGTGCTCTTGGGGAACCCGTTGACTCCTACACCGATAAGCTCATCTTT. This gives the protein CALGEPVDSYTDKLIF.

As regards this clone: The amino acid sequence in TCRdb belongs to a much larger clone and departs from this DNA's translation at residue 21, likely a sequencing read error; the sequence shown is translated from the DNA. V gene TRDV1 was called; the J gene was not; TRDD3 is the table's D call, not checked against the DNA. CDR1 and CDR2 from the germline V gene are TSWWSYY and QGS. This CDR3 has 23 amino acids. This CDR3 reads CALGEIPRHFVLGDTPYTDKPIF. The CDR3 nucleotides read TGTGCTCTTGGGGAGATTCCTAGACATTTCGTACTGGGGGATACTCCGTACACCGATAAACCCATCTTT.

As regards this clone: This DNA's translation differs at residue 3 from TCRdb's protein, which comes from a much larger clone; a read error is likely, and the protein shown is translated from the DNA. This sequence joins TRDV2 and TRDJ3; 10 nucleotides agree with TRDD3. TCRdb records no J gene; here it was assigned by comparing the DNA to germline. Germline loops: CDR1 GEAIGNYY, CDR2 EKD. The CDR3 extends over 20 amino acids. The CDR3 DNA reads as TGTGCCCGTGACAGCTACTGGGGGATGCTGAGCTCCTGGGACACCCGACAGATGTTTTTC. Residues: CARDSYWGMLSSWDTRQMFF.

This clone was observed many times. TCRdb's entry gives the protein of a much larger clone, which mismatches this DNA's translation at residue 10, likely from a read error; the protein reported here is translated from the DNA. This sequence joins TRDV2 and TRDJ1, with 7 bases fitting TRDD3. TCRdb does not report a J gene; here it was assigned by matching the DNA to germline references. Germline V gives CDR1 GEAIGNYY, CDR2 EKD. The CDR3 sequence is 14 residues long. V dropped 3 bases and J dropped 6; count of bases not matched to a gene: 9. The CDR3 here is CACDPITGANKLIF. Here the CDR3 DNA reads TGTGCCTGTGACCCTATTACTGGGGCCAATAAACTCATCTTT.

Details on this clone: It is likely a read error: a sequence one base away is far more abundant. Other DNA sequences within the sample encode an identical CDR3. The rearrangement links TRDV2 to TRDJ1; 9 nucleotides align to TRDD2. TCRdb supplies no J gene; here it was assigned by aligning the nucleotide sequence to germline. The CDR3 is made up of 21 amino acids. Germline lookup yields CDR1 GEAIGNYY and CDR2 EKD. CDR3 residues: CACDGGLPTLRGPWSTDKLIF. The CDR3 coding sequence is TGTGCCTGTGACGGGGGCCTTCCTACTCTTCGGGGCCCATGGTCCACCGACAAACTCATCTTT.

In the case of this clone: Translating this DNA gives a protein that differs at residue 14 from the TCRdb one, which belongs to a much larger clone; a read error is likely, and the protein shown is this translation. DNA for the CDR3: TGTGCCTGTGACACCTTCCTTGACTGGGGGACAAGGGCCTGTTTGACAGCACAACTCTTCTTT. The encoded protein is CACDTFLDWGTRACLTAQLFF. This sequence joins TRDV2 and TRDJ2, with TRDD3 matching 9 bases. The J gene is not listed in TCRdb, so it was assigned here from a DNA match to germline. V dropped 0 bases and J dropped 1; count of bases not matched to a gene: 17. The CDR3 totals 21 residues. Germline CDR1 is GEAIGNYY and CDR2 is EKD.

This clone was counted between two and nine times. TCRdb's listed protein matches a much larger clone and diverges from this DNA's translation at residue 9, likely through a read error; the protein shown comes from the DNA. The chain carries TRDV1 and TRDJ1; D unclear. The J gene is absent in TCRdb and was assigned here via DNA matching to germline. V dropped 0 bases and J dropped 3 bases, with 35 bases sitting between them. The CDR3 covers 23 residues. From germline, CDR1 is TSWWSYY and CDR2 QGS. This chain's CDR3 is CALGELNCPLPTPWAGCPDKLIF. In DNA form, the CDR3 reads TGTGCTCTTGGGGAACTTAACTGTCCCTTACCAACTCCTTGGGCGGGCTGCCCCGATAAACTCATCTTT.

Concerning this clone: A read error likely explains why the TCRdb protein, taken from a much larger clone, differs from this DNA's translation at residue 9; the protein shown is translated from the DNA. This sequence joins TRDV2 and TRDJ3, with D possibly matching TRDD3 (6 bases). Deletions cut 3 bases from V and 0 bases from J, with 20 bases between. The CDR3 totals 20 residues. Germline loops: CDR1 GEAIGNYY, CDR2 EKD. CDR3 coding DNA: TGTGCCTGTGACCGCGTAGTGGGGGGTACGCTCTCCTGGGACACCCGACAGATGTTTTTC. It is translated as CACDRVVGGTLSWDTRQMFF.

This clone came up a few times. This DNA's translation differs at residue 9 from TCRdb's protein, which comes from a much larger clone; a read error is likely, and the protein shown is translated from the DNA. The J gene is TRDJ1, the V gene TRDV2, with TRDD3 identical over 8 bases. TCRdb does not report a J gene; here it was assigned by matching the DNA to germline references. This CDR3 has 16 amino acids. Trimming took 3 bases from V and 4 from J; bases not matched to a gene: 12. The germline CDR1 and CDR2 sequences are GEAIGNYY and EKD. The CDR3: CACDSLLGGTHDKLIF. The CDR3 nucleotides are TGTGCCTGTGACTCCTTACTGGGGGGTACCCACGATAAACTCATCTTT.

This clone was seen more than once but under ten times. TCRdb attributes to this sequence the protein of a much larger clone, which differs from the DNA translation at residue 5; a read error is likely, and the protein displayed is translated from the DNA. The V gene is TRDV1, the J gene TRDJ1; D is tentatively TRDD2 or TRDD3 (6 bases each). Germline values: CDR1 TSWWSYY, CDR2 QGS. The V end was cut by 7 bases, the J end by 1 base, with 28 bases between. This CDR3 is 19 amino acids long. In DNA form, the CDR3 reads TGTGCTCTTGTGCCCTTCCCCCTCGCGGGGGGAGCGACCACCGATAAACTCATCTTT. Amino acid sequence: CALVPFPLAGGATTDKLIF.